This T cell receptor beta chain stems from a study of blood T cell repertoires in COVID-19. At the level of the study: Spain, Italy and the United States supplied samples that represented acute and convalescent COVID-19.

The protocol was immunoSEQ multiplex PCR, while the TCRdb copy is restricted to in-frame clones and leaves out a portion. The top ten clones hold 1% to 1.3% of a sample with 310,000 or so clones, about nine tenths of them seen once. This CDR3 has 18 residues. V lost 3 bases, J lost 0 bases, and 11 bases stayed unmatched. CDR1 SGHDT and CDR2 YYEEEE come from the germline V gene. Which cohort a participant joined came from the clinical history participants gave. Two negative PCRs, clearance, or symptom resolution characterized the recovered Cohort 3 donors. This receptor was identified in a woman in her thirties who had recovered from COVID-19. The chain employs TRBV5-6 and TRBJ1-2; 10 nucleotides agree with TRBD1. Source material: PBMCs or T cells enriched from blood (not recorded which). The CDR3 nucleotides read TGTGCCAGCAGCTACTACAGACAGGGGGCGAACCCTAACTATGGCTACACCTTC. Its translation: CASSYYRQGANPNYGYTF.